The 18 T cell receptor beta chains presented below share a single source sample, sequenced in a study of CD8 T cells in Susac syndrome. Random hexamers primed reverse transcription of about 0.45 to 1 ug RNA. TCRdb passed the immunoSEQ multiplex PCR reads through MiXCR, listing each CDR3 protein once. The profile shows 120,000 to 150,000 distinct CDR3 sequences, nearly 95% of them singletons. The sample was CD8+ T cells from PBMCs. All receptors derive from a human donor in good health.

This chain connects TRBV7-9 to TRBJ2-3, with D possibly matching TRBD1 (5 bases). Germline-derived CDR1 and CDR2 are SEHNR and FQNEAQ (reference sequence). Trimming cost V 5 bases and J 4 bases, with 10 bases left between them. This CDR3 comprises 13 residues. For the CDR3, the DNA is TGTGCCAGCAGCGCACCCAGGGCAGATACGCAGTATTTT. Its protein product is CASSAPRADTQYF.

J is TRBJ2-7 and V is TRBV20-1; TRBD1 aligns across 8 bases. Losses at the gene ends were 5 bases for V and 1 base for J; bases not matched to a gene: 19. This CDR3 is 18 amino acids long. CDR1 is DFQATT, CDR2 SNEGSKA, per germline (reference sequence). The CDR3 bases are TGCAGTGCTCCATCATTACTCCTCCCTGACAGGGGTTCCTACGAGCAGTACTTC. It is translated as CSAPSLLLPDRGSYEQYF.

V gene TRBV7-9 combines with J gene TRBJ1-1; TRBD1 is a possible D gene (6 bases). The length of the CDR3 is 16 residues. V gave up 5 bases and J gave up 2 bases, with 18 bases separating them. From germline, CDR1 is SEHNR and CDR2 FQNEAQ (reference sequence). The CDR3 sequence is CASSKRQVLGNTEAFF. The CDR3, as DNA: TGTGCCAGCAGCAAGAGACAGGTTTTGGGCAACACTGAAGCTTTCTTT.

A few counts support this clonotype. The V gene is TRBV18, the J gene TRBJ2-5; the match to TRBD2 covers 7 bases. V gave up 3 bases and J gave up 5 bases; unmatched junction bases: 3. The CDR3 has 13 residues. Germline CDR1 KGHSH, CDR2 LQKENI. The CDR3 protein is CASSPGGSETQYF. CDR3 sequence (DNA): TGTGCCAGCTCACCTGGCGGGAGTGAGACCCAGTACTTC.

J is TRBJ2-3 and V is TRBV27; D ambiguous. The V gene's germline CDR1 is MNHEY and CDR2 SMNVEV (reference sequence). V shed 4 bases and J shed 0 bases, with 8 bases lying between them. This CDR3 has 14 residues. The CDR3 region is CASSYLLSTDTQYF. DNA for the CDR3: TGTGCCAGCAGTTACCTACTTAGCACAGATACGCAGTATTTT.

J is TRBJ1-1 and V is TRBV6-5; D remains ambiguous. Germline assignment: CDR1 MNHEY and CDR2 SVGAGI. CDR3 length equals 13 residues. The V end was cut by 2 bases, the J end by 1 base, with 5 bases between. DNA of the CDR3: TGTGCCAGCAGTTACATCGGGAACACTGAAGCTTTCTTT. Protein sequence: CASSYIGNTEAFF.

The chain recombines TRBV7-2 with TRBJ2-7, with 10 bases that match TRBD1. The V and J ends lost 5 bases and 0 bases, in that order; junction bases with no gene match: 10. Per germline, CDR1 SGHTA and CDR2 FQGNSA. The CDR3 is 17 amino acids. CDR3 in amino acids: CASSPLPGQGISYEQYF. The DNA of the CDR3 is TGTGCCAGCAGCCCCCTTCCGGGACAGGGGATCTCCTACGAGCAGTACTTC. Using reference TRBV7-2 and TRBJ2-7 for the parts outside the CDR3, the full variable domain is GAGVSQSPSNKVTEKGKDVELRCDPISGHTALYWYRQSLGQGLEFLIYFQGNSAPDKSGLPSDRFSAERTGGSVSTLTIQRTQQEDSAVYLCASSPLPGQGISYEQYFGPGTRLTVT.

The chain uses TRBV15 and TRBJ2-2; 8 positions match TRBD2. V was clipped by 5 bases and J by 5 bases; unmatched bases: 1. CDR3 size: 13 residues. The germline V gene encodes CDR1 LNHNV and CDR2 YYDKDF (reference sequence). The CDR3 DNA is TGTGCCACCAGCTCGGGGGGGACCGGGGAGCTGTTTTTT. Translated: CATSSGGTGELFF.

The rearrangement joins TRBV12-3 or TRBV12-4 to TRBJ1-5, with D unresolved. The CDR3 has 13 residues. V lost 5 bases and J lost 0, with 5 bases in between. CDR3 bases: TGTGCCAGCAGTGATAATAGCAATCAGCCCCAGCATTTT. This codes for CASSDNSNQPQHF.

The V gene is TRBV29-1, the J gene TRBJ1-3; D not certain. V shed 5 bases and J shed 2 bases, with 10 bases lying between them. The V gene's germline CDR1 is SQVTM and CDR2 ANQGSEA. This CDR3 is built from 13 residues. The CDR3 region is CSVLLLTGNTIYF. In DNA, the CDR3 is TGCAGCGTTCTCCTCCTAACTGGAAACACCATATATTTT.

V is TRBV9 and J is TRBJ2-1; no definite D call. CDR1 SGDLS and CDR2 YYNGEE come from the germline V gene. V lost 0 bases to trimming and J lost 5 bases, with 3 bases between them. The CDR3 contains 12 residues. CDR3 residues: CASSVADNEQFF. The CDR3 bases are TGTGCCAGCAGCGTAGCGGACAATGAGCAGTTCTTC.

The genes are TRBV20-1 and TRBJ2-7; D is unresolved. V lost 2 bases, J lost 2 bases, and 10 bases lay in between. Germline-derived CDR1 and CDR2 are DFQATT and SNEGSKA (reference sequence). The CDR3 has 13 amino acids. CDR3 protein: CSARQESPYEQYF. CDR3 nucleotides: TGCAGTGCTAGACAGGAGTCCCCCTACGAGCAGTACTTC.

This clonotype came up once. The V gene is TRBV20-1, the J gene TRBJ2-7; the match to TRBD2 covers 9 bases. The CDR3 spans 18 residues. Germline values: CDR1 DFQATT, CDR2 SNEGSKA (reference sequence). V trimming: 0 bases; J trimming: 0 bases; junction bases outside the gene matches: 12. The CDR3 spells CSARDPTSGPRSSYEQYF. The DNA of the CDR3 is TGCAGTGCTAGAGATCCGACTAGCGGCCCAAGGAGCTCCTACGAGCAGTACTTC.

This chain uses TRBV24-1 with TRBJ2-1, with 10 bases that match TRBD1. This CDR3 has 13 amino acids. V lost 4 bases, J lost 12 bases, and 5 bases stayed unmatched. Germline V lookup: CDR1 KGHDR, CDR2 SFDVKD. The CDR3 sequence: CATSETGGSGQFF. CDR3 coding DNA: TGTGCCACCAGTGAGACAGGGGGCTCAGGGCAGTTCTTC.

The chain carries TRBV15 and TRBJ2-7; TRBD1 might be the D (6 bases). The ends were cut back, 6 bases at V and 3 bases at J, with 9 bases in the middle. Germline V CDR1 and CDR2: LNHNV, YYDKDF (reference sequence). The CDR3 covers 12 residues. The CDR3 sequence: CATRDRDYEQYF. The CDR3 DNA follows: TGTGCCACCAGGGACAGAGACTACGAGCAGTACTTC.

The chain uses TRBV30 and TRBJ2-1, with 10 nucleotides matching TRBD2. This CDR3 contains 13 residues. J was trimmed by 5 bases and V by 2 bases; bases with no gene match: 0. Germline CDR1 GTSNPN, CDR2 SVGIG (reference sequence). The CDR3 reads CAWSLAGDNEQFF. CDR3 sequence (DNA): TGTGCCTGGAGTCTAGCGGGGGACAATGAGCAGTTCTTC.

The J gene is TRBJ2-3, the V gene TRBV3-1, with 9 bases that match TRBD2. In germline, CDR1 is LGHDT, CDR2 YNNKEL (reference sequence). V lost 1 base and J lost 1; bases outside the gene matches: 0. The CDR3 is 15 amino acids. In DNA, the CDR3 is TGTGCCAGCAGCCAAGGACTAGCGGGCACAGATACGCAGTATTTT. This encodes CASSQGLAGTDTQYF.

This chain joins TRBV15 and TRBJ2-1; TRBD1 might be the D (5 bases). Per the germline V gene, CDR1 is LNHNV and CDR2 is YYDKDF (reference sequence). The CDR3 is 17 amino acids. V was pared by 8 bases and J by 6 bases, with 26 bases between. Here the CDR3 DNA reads TGTGCCACCCGACGGAGTCCAGGGATGGTAGGGTCCAATGAGCAGTTCTTC. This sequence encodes CATRRSPGMVGSNEQFF.